The 27 T cell receptor beta chains below all came from one sample that was sequenced in a study of blood T cell repertoires in COVID-19. Data came from immunoSEQ multiplex PCR; TCRdb stores just in-frame clones and leaves some out. The sample lists about 150,000 clones, roughly three quarters seen once, with roughly 5.1% in the top ten. Sequenced: peripheral blood. Every receptor here comes from a woman in her sixties or seventies with COVID-19, enrolled during active disease.

The chain carries TRBV4-2 and TRBJ2-5, with a possible D match to TRBD2 (6 bases). CDR3 length: 16 amino acids. Trimming stripped 1 base from V and 4 bases from J, with 16 bases between. Germline values: CDR1 LGHNA, CDR2 YNFKEQ. The CDR3: CASSQGRGTKGETQYF. The CDR3 DNA reads TGTGCCAGCAGCCAAGGGAGGGGTACTAAAGGAGAGACCCAGTACTTC.

The rearrangement uses TRBV7-8 and TRBJ2-5, with 9 bases that match TRBD1. This CDR3 has 14 amino acids. Germline CDR1 and CDR2: SGHVS and FQNEAQ. V shed 0 bases and J 5 bases; nucleotides not matched to a gene: 1. CDR3 sequence (DNA): TGTGCCAGCAGCTTAGCCGGACAGGGGGAGACCCAGTACTTC. Its translation is CASSLAGQGETQYF.

The chain couples TRBV19 to TRBJ1-1; D gene ambiguous. The CDR3 is 12 residues long. The V end lost 3 bases, the J end lost 10 bases, and 12 bases lay between the germline ends. Germline V gene data show CDR1 as LNHDA and CDR2 as SQIVND (reference sequence). This chain's CDR3 is CASSIPGARAFF. The CDR3 DNA reads TGTGCCAGTAGTATTCCGGGTGCGAGAGCTTTCTTT.

The rearrangement links TRBV30 to TRBJ1-5; D is undetermined. This CDR3 contains 13 residues. V lost 2 bases and J 4 bases, leaving 9 bases between the germline ends. Germline V CDR1 and CDR2: GTSNPN, SVGIG (reference sequence). The CDR3 region is CAWSRGPNQPQHF. CDR3 DNA sequence: TGTGCCTGGAGTCGAGGCCCTAATCAGCCCCAGCATTTT.

This clone came up a few times. This rearrangement joins TRBV7-9 to TRBJ2-7; D call uncertain. CDR1 and CDR2 (germline): SEHNR, FQNEAQ (reference sequence). The CDR3 loop spans 13 amino acids. The V and J ends lost 2 bases and 3 bases respectively, with 8 bases between them. The chain's CDR3 is CASSLFPLYEQYF. The DNA of the CDR3 is TGTGCCAGCAGCTTATTCCCCCTCTACGAGCAGTACTTC. Filled out from reference TRBV7-9 and TRBJ2-7, the complete variable domain reads DTGVSQNPRHKITKRGQNVTFRCDPISEHNRLYWYRQTLGQGPEFLTYFQNEAQLEKSRLLSDRFSAERPKGSFSTLEIQRTEQGDSAMYLCASSLFPLYEQYFGPGTRLTVT.

The chain links TRBV6-2 or TRBV6-3 to TRBJ1-1; a possible D gene is TRBD1 (5 bases). Trimming cost V 0 bases and J 11 bases, with 13 bases left between them. This CDR3 has 13 amino acids. Germline CDR1 MNHEY, CDR2 SVGEGT. The CDR3 DNA reads TGTGCCAGCAGTTACTCAACAGGCCGTAACGCTTTCTTT. Protein: CASSYSTGRNAFF.

This chain connects TRBV28 to TRBJ2-7, with TRBD2 matching 15 bases. Germline V gene sequence: CDR1 MDHEN, CDR2 SYDVKM. With 5 bases clipped from V and 4 bases from J, the junction kept 9 bases outside the gene matches. The CDR3 loop spans 17 amino acids. The CDR3 is CASSRGLAGGPVYEQYF. The DNA for the CDR3 is TGTGCCAGCAGTCGAGGACTAGCGGGGGGGCCTGTGTACGAGCAGTACTTC.

This chain joins TRBV9 and TRBJ2-1; 11 nucleotides align to TRBD2. From germline, CDR1 is SGDLS and CDR2 YYNGEE. CDR3 length equals 15 residues. Unmatched junction bases numbered 3, after V lost 1 base and J lost 6 bases. The CDR3 DNA reads as TGTGCCAGCAGCGTATCTAGCGGGGGGATCAATGAGCAGTTCTTC. This encodes CASSVSSGGINEQFF.

This clone was seen just once. The V and J genes are TRBV19 and TRBJ1-6, with D unresolved. Germline lookup yields CDR1 LNHDA and CDR2 SQIVND (reference sequence). V was cut by 1 base and J by 10 bases, with 14 bases left in between. This CDR3 spans 15 amino acids. This CDR3 is CASSIGPEVGSPLHF. In nucleotides, the CDR3 is TGTGCCAGTAGTATAGGTCCGGAGGTAGGGTCACCCCTCCACTTT. Full variable domain (rest looked up from reference TRBV19 and TRBJ1-6): DGGITQSPKYLFRKEGQNVTLSCEQNLNHDAMYWYRQDPGQGLRLIYYSQIVNDFQKGDIAEGYSVSREKKESFPLTVTSAQKNPTAFYLCASSIGPEVGSPLHFGNGTRLTVT.

CDR3 nucleotides: TGTGCCAGTAGTAAAGGAAGGGGCATTGCAACTAATGAAAAACTGTTTTTT. Translation gives CASSKGRGIATNEKLFF. The rearrangement links TRBV19 to TRBJ1-4; D is perhaps TRBD1 (5 bases). V was pared by 4 bases and J by 0 bases, with 15 bases between. The V gene's germline CDR1 is LNHDA and CDR2 SQIVND (reference sequence). The CDR3 is made up of 17 amino acids.

The chain has TRBV28 and TRBJ1-6; D not certain. The V gene's germline CDR1 is MDHEN and CDR2 SYDVKM. V was pared by 5 bases and J by 10 bases, with 12 bases between. The CDR3 contains 13 residues. Here the CDR3 DNA reads TGTGCCAGCAGTCTGACGCTGAGGTCACCCCTCCACTTT. Its protein product is CASSLTLRSPLHF.

This chain joins TRBV2 and TRBJ1-2; 10 bases map to TRBD1. The CDR3 is 13 amino acids. The ends lost 7 bases at V and 7 bases at J; junction bases unmatched: 6. Germline V gene sequence: CDR1 SNHLY, CDR2 FYNNEI. CDR3 DNA: TGTGCCAGCACGGGACAGGGGTATCGTGGCTACACCTTC. Amino acid sequence: CASTGQGYRGYTF.

The V and J genes are TRBV7-6 and TRBJ1-3; 8 bases align to TRBD1. There are 16 residues in the CDR3. Germline loops: CDR1 SGHVS, CDR2 FNYEAQ. V gave up 1 base and J gave up 5 bases; unmatched junction bases: 7. CDR3 nucleotides: TGTGCCAGCAGCTTAGGGACAGGGTTTACAAGAAACACCATATATTTT. The encoded protein is CASSLGTGFTRNTIYF.

This chain connects TRBV9 to TRBJ2-3; TRBD2 matches at 9 bases. V shed 7 bases, J shed 1 base, and the junction held 13 bases outside the gene matches. CDR3 length: 17 residues. Germline V gene sequence: CDR1 SGDLS, CDR2 YYNGEE. CDR3 nucleotides: TGTGCCAGCTCCCGAGGGAAGGCTAGCGGGGGCACAGATACGCAGTATTTT. This translates into CASSRGKASGGTDTQYF.

In this sample, this clone turned up a few times. CDR3 sequence (DNA): TGTGCCAGCAGCCCGGGAAGGACAGGGGGAGGCACTGAAGCTTTCTTT. Translating it yields CASSPGRTGGGTEAFF. This sequence joins TRBV21-1 and TRBJ1-1; the D call of TRBD1 is as the table states it, not checked on the DNA. TRBV21-1 has pseudogene status. This CDR3 has 16 amino acids.

V gene TRBV3-1 (or the pseudogene TRBV3-2) combines with J gene TRBJ1-2; TRBD1 matches at 8 bases. CDR3 length equals 14 residues. In germline, CDR1 is LGHDT, CDR2 YNNKEL (reference sequence). V shed 4 bases and J 4 bases; nucleotides not matched to a gene: 5. The CDR3 loop reads CASSPGQGGYGYTF. CDR3 DNA: TGTGCCAGCAGCCCCGGACAGGGAGGCTATGGCTACACCTTC.

The chain is built from TRBV29-1 and TRBJ1-2; TRBD1 agrees at 7 bases. Trimming removed 7 bases from V and 8 bases from J; junction bases left unmatched: 7. This CDR3 spans 11 amino acids. Looked up from germline, CDR1 is SQVTM and CDR2 is ANQGSEA. CDR3 in amino acids: CSDRQGGGYTF. The DNA for the CDR3 is TGCAGCGACAGACAGGGAGGCGGCTACACCTTC.

This chain connects TRBV6-5 to TRBJ2-7; 9 bases map to TRBD1. CDR1 is MNHEY and CDR2 is SVGAGI in the germline V gene. After removal of 6 bases from V and 6 bases from J, the junction contained 12 bases not matched to a gene. This CDR3 region has 15 residues. CDR3 region: CASSWGLQGASEQYF. In DNA, the CDR3 is TGTGCCAGCAGCTGGGGGCTACAGGGGGCTAGCGAGCAGTACTTC.

The sample holds a few counts of this clone. The chain couples TRBV19 to TRBJ1-1; D possibly corresponds to TRBD1 (5 bases). The V gene lost 6 bases and the J gene lost 0 bases, with 11 bases spanning the gap. CDR3 length: 14 amino acids. Looked up from germline, CDR1 is LNHDA and CDR2 is SQIVND (reference sequence). CDR3 loop: CASSSTGMNTEAFF. The CDR3 DNA follows: TGTGCCAGTAGCTCCACAGGTATGAACACTGAAGCTTTCTTT.

This clone was seen just once. The V and J genes are TRBV2 and TRBJ1-2; no clear D. Deletions cut 6 bases from V and 5 bases from J, with 7 bases between. The germline V gene has CDR1 SNHLY and CDR2 FYNNEI. This CDR3 spans 11 amino acids. CDR3 residues: CASRRGYGYTF. In DNA, the CDR3 is TGTGCCAGCAGACGAGGGTATGGCTACACCTTC.

The chain uses TRBV6-2 or TRBV6-3 and TRBJ2-1; 7 bases match TRBD1. CDR1 is MNHEY and CDR2 is SVGEGT in the germline V gene. The V and J ends lost 4 bases and 3 bases, in that order; junction bases with no gene match: 9. This CDR3 contains 16 residues. The CDR3 coding sequence is TGTGCCAGCAGTTCCCGCAACAGGGGTGGCTACAATGAGCAGTTCTTC. Amino acid sequence: CASSSRNRGGYNEQFF.

The genes are TRBV10-3 and TRBJ1-2; 7 bases map to TRBD1. The CDR3 is made up of 14 amino acids. The germline V gene has CDR1 ENHRY and CDR2 SYGVKD. V was pared by 2 bases and J by 8 bases, with 8 bases of the junction left unmatched. The CDR3 region is CAISEPYRGGGYTF. CDR3 DNA: TGTGCCATCAGTGAGCCGTACAGGGGAGGCGGCTACACCTTC.

This clone was seen only a few times. The J gene is TRBJ1-2, the V gene TRBV28; the match to TRBD1 covers 8 bases. From germline, CDR1 is MDHEN and CDR2 SYDVKM. The J segment lost 5 bases and the V segment lost 6 bases, leaving 8 bases of the junction unmatched. The CDR3 spans 14 residues. The CDR3 DNA is TGTGCCAGCAGAACCCCCCAGGGGGCTTATGGCTACACCTTC. Translating it yields CASRTPQGAYGYTF.

The rearrangement joins TRBV7-6 to TRBJ1-6; D perhaps matches TRBD1 (6 bases). The CDR3 length is 15 residues. From germline, CDR1 is SGHVS and CDR2 FNYEAQ. V lost 3 bases and J 2 bases, leaving 8 bases between the germline ends. CDR3 protein: CASSLGGPYNSPLHF. The CDR3 nucleotides read TGTGCCAGCAGCTTGGGGGGGCCCTATAATTCACCCCTCCACTTT.

V and J are TRBV3-1 (or the pseudogene TRBV3-2) and TRBJ2-4; D perhaps matches TRBD1 (6 bases). Germline V gives CDR1 LGHDT, CDR2 YNNKEL (reference sequence). With 1 base removed from V and 7 bases from J, the gap between germline ends came to 20 bases. There are 17 residues in the CDR3. The CDR3 here is CASSQGESRTARNIQYF. The CDR3 DNA sequence: TGTGCCAGCAGCCAAGGAGAGAGCCGGACAGCCAGGAACATTCAGTACTTC.

This chain connects TRBV7-2 to TRBJ2-7; possible D gene TRBD2, 6 bases. Germline V CDR1 and CDR2: SGHTA, FQGNSA. The CDR3 has 16 residues. V lost 5 bases, J lost 3 bases, and 20 bases lay in between. The CDR3 sequence is CASSLLLTSSRYEQYF. CDR3 sequence (DNA): TGTGCCAGCAGCCTCCTCCTAACTAGCTCCCGCTACGAGCAGTACTTC.

The CDR3 here is CAVTGGPGEQYF. The CDR3 nucleotides read TGTGCCGTTACGGGGGGGCCTGGTGAGCAGTACTTC. The chain carries TRBV28 and TRBJ2-7, with TRBD2 matching over 8 bases. The CDR3 loop spans 12 amino acids. Trimming took 11 bases from V and 7 from J; bases not matched to a gene: 10. CDR1 MDHEN and CDR2 SYDVKM come from the germline V gene.